The clone carrying this T cell receptor beta chain was counted only a few times. Its antigen is currently unknown. The data belong to a study of T-cell memory formation after mild COVID-19. The study's findings and limits: Day 37-peaking second-wave clones had unconfirmed SARS-CoV-2 specificity. Memory sampled before infection contained some responding clones, suggesting cross-reactive memory joined.

TCRdb fed the 5' RACE reads into MiXCR, producing one record per CDR3 protein. Seen here are a few hundred thousand distinct CDR3 sequences, approximately 19% observed once, and the top ten hold around a fifth. The CDR3 totals 14 residues. V lost 3 bases to trimming and J lost 4 bases, with 9 bases between them. Germline values: CDR1 SEHNR, CDR2 FQNEAQ (reference sequence). The chain employs TRBV7-9 and TRBJ1-4; no firm D call. This receptor was obtained from a man aged 18 to 29 who had mild COVID-19 (a few samples of this study predate the infection). Cell type and time point are not known. Sample: PBMCs or a T cell subset sorted from them (not recorded which). In nucleotides, the CDR3 is TGTGCCAGCAGCTTCCGGGCCGGTAATGAAAAACTGTTTTTT. It codes for CASSFRAGNEKLFF.